What follows are 2 T cell receptor beta chains derived from one specimen sequenced in a study of cytomegalovirus exposure and HLA in healthy donors. Primers: 60 Vbeta forward and 13 Jbeta reverse. TCRdb keeps only in-frame clones here, not all; method: immunoSEQ multiplex PCR. The sample table sets out more than 40,000 clones. The sample comprised PBMCs. Source of these receptors: a woman in her thirties or forties in good health and CMV-seronegative.

This chain connects TRBV4-1 to TRBJ2-7, with 7 positions matching TRBD1. Germline V CDR1 and CDR2: MGHRA, YSYEKL. This CDR3 is built from 14 residues. Unmatched junction bases numbered 9, after V lost 4 bases and J lost 6 bases. CDR3 region: CASSPRDRVAEQYF. The DNA for the CDR3 is TGCGCCAGCAGCCCCCGGGACAGAGTGGCCGAGCAGTACTTC.

The chain uses TRBV4-1 and TRBJ2-2; D possibly corresponds to TRBD2 (6 bases). The germline V gene has CDR1 MGHRA and CDR2 YSYEKL. The germline V and J ends were trimmed by 9 bases and 1 base, with 18 bases remaining between them. This CDR3 contains 16 residues. DNA of the CDR3: TGCGCCAGTACCCCGAGTGGGGGGATGAACACCGGGGAGCTGTTTTTT. It encodes CASTPSGGMNTGELFF.